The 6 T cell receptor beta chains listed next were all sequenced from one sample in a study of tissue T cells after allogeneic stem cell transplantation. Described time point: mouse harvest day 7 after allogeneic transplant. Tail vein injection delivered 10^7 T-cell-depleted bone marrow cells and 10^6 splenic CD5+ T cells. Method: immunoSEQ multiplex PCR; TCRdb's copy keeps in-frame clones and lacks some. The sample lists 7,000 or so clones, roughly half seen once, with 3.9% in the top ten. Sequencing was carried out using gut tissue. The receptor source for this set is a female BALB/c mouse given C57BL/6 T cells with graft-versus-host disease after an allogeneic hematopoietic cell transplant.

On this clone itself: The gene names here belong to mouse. CDR3 sequence: CASSQDRGGAGPEVFF. The CDR3 DNA, read in part, is TGTGCCAGCAGCCAAGATAGGGGGGGCGCGGGACCAGAAGTCTTC. V and J are TRBV2 and TRBJ1-1; maybe TRBD1 (6 bases). The sequence runs out 1 residue before the end of the CDR3; the remainder is reconstructed from the germline J gene. Trimming shortened V by 0 bases and J by 6 bases, and 17 bases separated the two germline ends. There are 16 residues in the CDR3. Per germline, CDR1 LGHNA and CDR2 YSYQKL.

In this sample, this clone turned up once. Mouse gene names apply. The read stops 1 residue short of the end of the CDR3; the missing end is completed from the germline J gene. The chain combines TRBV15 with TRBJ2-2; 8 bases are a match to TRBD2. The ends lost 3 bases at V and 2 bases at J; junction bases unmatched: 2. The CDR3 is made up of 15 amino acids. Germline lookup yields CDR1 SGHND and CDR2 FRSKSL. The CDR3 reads CASSLGGRNTGQLYF. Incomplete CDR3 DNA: TGTGCCAGCAGTTTGGGGGGGCGGAACACCGGGCAGCTCTAC.

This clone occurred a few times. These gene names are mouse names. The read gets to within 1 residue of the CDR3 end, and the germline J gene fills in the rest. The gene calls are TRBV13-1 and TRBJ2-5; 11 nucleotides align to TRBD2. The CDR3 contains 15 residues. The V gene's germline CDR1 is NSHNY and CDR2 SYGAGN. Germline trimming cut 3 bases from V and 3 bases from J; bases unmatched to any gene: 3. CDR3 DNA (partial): TGTGCCAGCAGTGCCCGACTGGGGGGGCAAGACACCCAGTAC. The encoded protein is CASSARLGGQDTQY. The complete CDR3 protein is CASSARLGGQDTQYF.

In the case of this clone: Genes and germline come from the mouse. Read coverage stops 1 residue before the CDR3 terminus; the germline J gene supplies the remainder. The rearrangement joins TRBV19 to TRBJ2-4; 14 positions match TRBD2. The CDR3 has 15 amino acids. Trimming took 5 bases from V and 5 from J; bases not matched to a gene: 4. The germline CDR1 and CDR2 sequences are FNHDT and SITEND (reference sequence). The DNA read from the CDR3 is TGTGCCAGCAGAGTGGGACTGGGGGGGCTAAACACCTTGTAC. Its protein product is CASRVGLGGLNTLY. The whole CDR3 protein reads CASRVGLGGLNTLYF.

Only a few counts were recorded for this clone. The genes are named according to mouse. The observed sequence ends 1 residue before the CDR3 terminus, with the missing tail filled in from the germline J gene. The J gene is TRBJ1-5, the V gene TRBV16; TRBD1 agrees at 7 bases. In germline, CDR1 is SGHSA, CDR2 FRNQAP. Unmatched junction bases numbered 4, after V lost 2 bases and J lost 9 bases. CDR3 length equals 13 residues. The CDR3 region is CASSLTTGVAPLF. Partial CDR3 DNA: TGTGCAAGCAGCTTAACCACAGGGGTGGCTCCGCTT.

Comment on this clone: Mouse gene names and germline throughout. Partial CDR3 DNA: TGTGCCAGCAGCCAAGAGACTGGGGGGATTGCTGAGCAGTTC. Residues: CASSQETGGIAEQF. The complete CDR3 protein is CASSQETGGIAEQFF. The chain recombines TRBV2 with TRBJ2-1; TRBD2 matches 10 bases. The read stops 1 residue short of the end of the CDR3; the missing end is completed from the germline J gene. CDR3 length: 15 residues. Germline V gene sequence: CDR1 LGHNA, CDR2 YSYQKL. V was clipped by 0 bases and J by 6 bases; unmatched bases: 2.